This T cell receptor beta chain originates from a study of breast tumors, draining lymph nodes, adjacent tissues. Whole-study results and caveats: Most tumor T cells seemingly derive from lymph node, then expand in tumor. Luminal-like breast cancer showed significantly greater tumor-nontumor repertoire similarity than basal-like breast cancer did.

Breast cancer patients provided tissue from their axillary draining lymph nodes. Many counts were recorded for this clonotype. Antigen: not known. TCRdb passed the multiplex PCR reads through MiXCR, listing each CDR3 protein once. Of about 120,000 distinct CDR3 sequences in the sample, just under 20% were seen once. In germline, CDR1 is MNHNS, CDR2 SASEGT. The CDR3 is 14 amino acids. V lost 3 bases to trimming and J lost 5 bases; unmatched junction nucleotides: 4. This chain joins TRBV6-1 and TRBJ2-5, with TRBD2 matching over 9 bases. Sample: axillary lymph node tissue. This sequence originates from a female donor with breast cancer. Some clones in this sample may be carry-over from other donors' samples. The CDR3 loop is CASSERGGLETQYF. The DNA for the CDR3 is TGTGCCAGCAGTGAGCGGGGGGGCTTGGAGACCCAGTACTTC.